This is a list of T cell receptor beta chains from one sample in a study of blood T cell repertoires in COVID-19. Only in-frame clones appear in the TCRdb table, and some are missing; sequencing was by immunoSEQ multiplex PCR. This sample has about 140,000 clones; more than 85% occur once, and the top ten carry under 6.5%. Source material: peripheral blood. All receptors come from a human donor in a cohort sampled during active COVID-19. CDR3s include the opening cysteine and the closing phenylalanine or tryptophan. A D gene is named only where the DNA matches it firmly. The size field is filled for only some rows; it gives once, few, many or a size class.

d_call clone_size j_call v_call cdr3_nt cdr3_aa
TRBD1 NA TRBJ1-1 TRBV27 TGTGCCAGCAGTCCAACTTGGACAGGGAACACTGAAGCTTTCTTT CASSPTWTGNTEAFF
NA NA TRBJ2-7 TRBV6-1 TGTGCCAGCAGTGAAATCGCAGGGGCGGTCGAGCAGTACTTC CASSEIAGAVEQYF
TRBD1 NA TRBJ2-1 TRBV11-3 TGTGCCAGCAGCTTAGAGGGACAGGGGCCCTACAATGAGCAGTTCTTC CASSLEGQGPYNEQFF
TRBD2 NA TRBJ2-3 TRBV12-5 TGTGCTAGTGGTTTGGGAGCGGGAGTCCCAGATACGCAGTATTTT CASGLGAGVPDTQYF
TRBD1 NA TRBJ1-2 TRBV4-1 TGCGCCAGCAGCCAGACGACAGGGAGCTATGGCTACACCTTC CASSQTTGSYGYTF
TRBD1 NA TRBJ2-2 TRBV11-3 TGTGCCAGCAGCTCCGGGACAGGGGCGAACACCGGGGAGCTGTTTTTT CASSSGTGANTGELFF
NA NA TRBJ2-3 TRBV5-1 TGCGCCAGCAGCCGCTCAGGTAGCACAGATACGCAGTATTTT CASSRSGSTDTQYF
NA NA TRBJ1-4 TRBV12-3/TRBV12-4 TGTGCCAGCAGTTGGGCCGCTAATGAAAAACTGTTTTTT CASSWAANEKLFF
TRBD1 NA TRBJ1-2 TRBV9 TGTGCCAGCAGCGTAGGAGACAGGGGGCGTCTTAGGTATGGCTACACCTTC CASSVGDRGRLRYGYTF
NA NA TRBJ2-3 TRBV19 TGTGCCAGTAGTCCCCGGGGCAGGGGAAGCACAGATACGCAGTATTTT CASSPRGRGSTDTQYF
TRBD2 NA TRBJ2-2 TRBV7-2 TGTGCCAGCAGCTTAGGACTAGCGGGAGGGACGGGCTCCGGGGAGCTGTTTTTT CASSLGLAGGTGSGELFF
TRBD2 many TRBJ2-1 TRBV28 TGTGCCAGCAGGAGGGAGGGGAGGCTAGCGGGAGTGTACAATGAGCAGTTCTTC CASRREGRLAGVYNEQFF
TRBD1 NA TRBJ1-4 TRBV7-9 TGTGCCAGCAGCCTCCTAGGACAGGGGGCTAATGAAAAACTGTTTTTT CASSLLGQGANEKLFF
TRBD1 NA TRBJ2-2 TRBV30 TGTGCCTGGAGACAGGGGCACACCGGGGAGCTGTTTTTT CAWRQGHTGELFF
NA NA TRBJ2-1 TRBV27 TGTGCCAGCAGTTTCGGGGGAGGTGAGCAGTTCTTC CASSFGGGEQFF
TRBD1 NA TRBJ1-1 TRBV5-1 TGCGCCAGCAGCTTGGGGGACAGGAACACTGAAGCTTTCTTT CASSLGDRNTEAFF
TRBD1 NA TRBJ2-1 TRBV6-5 TGTGCCAGCAGCGGAGACAGGGGGACCTACAATGAGCAGTTCTTC CASSGDRGTYNEQFF
NA NA TRBJ2-1 TRBV21-1 TGTGCCAGCAGCAACCCGGGGACTAGCGGGGGGTATAGCTACAATGAGCAGTTCTTC CASSNPGTSGGYSYNEQFF
TRBD1 NA TRBJ1-1 TRBV2 TGTGCCAGCTTAGGGACAGACACTGAAGCTTTCTTT CASLGTDTEAFF
NA NA TRBJ1-6 TRBV2 TGTGCCAGCAGGAAAATAGGGGTTTTCTATAATTCACCCCTCCACTTT CASRKIGVFYNSPLHF
NA NA TRBJ1-6 TRBV3-1/TRBV3-2 TGTGCCAGCAGACCGGGACACCTCTTTTCACCCCTCCACTTT CASRPGHLFSPLHF
TRBD2 NA TRBJ2-3 TRBV7-2 TGTGCCAGCAGCCTACTGACTAGCGGGGGACCCACAGATACGCAGTATTTT CASSLLTSGGPTDTQYF
NA NA TRBJ2-1 TRBV5-1 TGCGCCAGCAGCTTGGCTGAAAAGGGGTATAATGAGCAGTTCTTC CASSLAEKGYNEQFF